These 20 T cell receptor beta chains originate from one sample sequenced in a study of Tregs in tolerant kidney transplant recipients. Assay: immunoSEQ multiplex PCR; the TCRdb copy retains only in-frame clones and omits some. Among 46,000 or so clones listed, 91% were seen once. Sequences were obtained from Tregs from blood. These receptors were taken from a human donor in good health.

V is TRBV7-2 and J is TRBJ2-7; 8 bases align to TRBD1. CDR1 and CDR2 (germline): SGHTA, FQGNSA. This CDR3 is 16 amino acids long. The J segment lost 1 base and the V segment lost 1 base, leaving 6 bases of the junction unmatched. The DNA of the CDR3 is TGTGCCAGCAGCTTAGTTTCGACAGGGGAATCCTACGAGCAGTACTTC. Amino acids: CASSLVSTGESYEQYF. The entire variable domain, with the rest obtained from reference TRBV7-2 and TRBJ2-7, is as follows: GAGVSQSPSNKVTEKGKDVELRCDPISGHTALYWYRQSLGQGLEFLIYFQGNSAPDKSGLPSDRFSAERTGGSVSTLTIQRTQQEDSAVYLCASSLVSTGESYEQYFGPGTRLTVT.

This chain uses TRBV5-6 with TRBJ2-7; the D is unclear. Germline CDR1 is SGHDT and CDR2 is YYEEEE. Trimming left V 4 bases short and J 7 bases short, with 18 bases between. This CDR3 spans 14 amino acids. The chain's CDR3 is CASSPDWLAREQYF. Written as DNA, the CDR3 is TGTGCCAGCAGCCCAGATTGGCTCGCGAGGGAGCAGTACTTC.

The chain links TRBV5-1 to TRBJ2-1, with D possibly TRBD1 on 6 matching bases. Trimming stripped 3 bases from V and 6 bases from J, with 13 bases between. This CDR3 has 14 residues. Germline loops: CDR1 SGHRS, CDR2 YFSETQ. The DNA of the CDR3 is TGCGCCAGCAGCTCAGGGGTACTGGCCAATGAGCAGTTCTTC. Translation gives CASSSGVLANEQFF.

The table lists this clone with a count of one. The junction shows a germline mismatch at one end, possibly a read error. V is TRBV11-2 and J is TRBJ2-5, with 7 positions matching TRBD1. Germline CDR1 reads SGHAT; CDR2 reads FQNNGV. There are 11 residues in the CDR3. CDR3 nucleotides: TGTGCCAGCAGCTTGGACAGGCTCCCCCACTTC. This sequence encodes CASSLDRLPHF.

The V and J genes are TRBV7-2 and TRBJ1-2; D unclear. The germline CDR1 and CDR2 sequences are SGHTA and FQGNSA. The CDR3 runs 12 residues. Deletions cut 1 base from V and 4 bases from J, with 4 bases between. The CDR3 nucleotides read TGTGCCAGCAGCTTAGACACCTATGGCTACACCTTC. Protein: CASSLDTYGYTF. The complete variable domain, with remaining parts taken from reference TRBV7-2 and TRBJ1-2, reads GAGVSQSPSNKVTEKGKDVELRCDPISGHTALYWYRQSLGQGLEFLIYFQGNSAPDKSGLPSDRFSAERTGGSVSTLTIQRTQQEDSAVYLCASSLDTYGYTFGSGTRLTVV.

This clone was seen a single time. J is TRBJ1-1 and V is TRBV13; D gene uncertain. The CDR3 is 15 residues long. CDR1 PRHDT and CDR2 FYEKMQ come from the germline V gene (reference sequence). V gave up 5 bases and J gave up 0 bases, with 13 bases separating them. In nucleotides, the CDR3 is TGTGCCAGCAGCCCCCGGGAGGCGGTGAACACTGAAGCTTTCTTT. Translating gives CASSPREAVNTEAFF.

The rearrangement joins TRBV7-2 to TRBJ2-7, with D perhaps assigned TRBD1 or TRBD2 (6 bases each). Trimming pared 2 bases from V and 13 bases from J, leaving 15 bases between. The germline CDR1 and CDR2 sequences are SGHTA and FQGNSA. The CDR3 extends over 12 amino acids. The CDR3 loop is CASSLRGDPSYF. The CDR3 DNA reads TGTGCCAGCAGCTTAAGGGGGGACCCTTCATACTTC.

The V gene is TRBV19, the J gene TRBJ2-3; D may match TRBD1 or TRBD2 (6 bases each). Trimming pared 7 bases from V and 1 base from J, leaving 12 bases between. CDR1 LNHDA and CDR2 SQIVND come from the germline V gene (reference sequence). The CDR3 contains 14 residues. CDR3 amino acids: CASKRGLGTDTQYF. CDR3 sequence (DNA): TGTGCCAGTAAACGGGGGCTCGGCACAGATACGCAGTATTTT.

This chain links TRBV6-6 with TRBJ1-4; 7 nucleotides align to TRBD1. J lost 6 bases, V lost 6 bases, and 10 bases had no gene match. The CDR3 totals 15 residues. Germline CDR1 reads MNHNY; CDR2 reads SVGAGI (reference sequence). Here the CDR3 DNA reads TGTGCCAGCAGGTTACCAAGCACAGGGGATGAAAAACTGTTTTTT. Amino acids: CASRLPSTGDEKLFF.

The chain is built from TRBV11-3 and TRBJ2-3, with 9 bases fitting TRBD1. This CDR3 spans 18 amino acids. Germline V gives CDR1 SGHNT, CDR2 YENEEA. Trimming took 4 bases from V and 4 from J; bases not matched to a gene: 15. Written as DNA, the CDR3 is TGTGCCAGCAGCTCCACATTACAGGGGGCGAGTTGGGCAGATACGCAGTATTTT. It specifies CASSSTLQGASWADTQYF.

The chain has TRBV18 and TRBJ2-7; unclear D gene. The CDR3 loop spans 12 amino acids. Germline V gives CDR1 KGHSH, CDR2 LQKENI. The V gene lost 6 bases and the J gene lost 0 bases, with 6 bases spanning the gap. The CDR3 loop reads CASSVDSYEQYF. CDR3 nucleotide sequence: TGTGCCAGCTCGGTAGACTCCTACGAGCAGTACTTC. Complete variable domain (other parts from reference TRBV18 and TRBJ2-7): NAGVMQNPRHLVRRRGQEARLRCSPMKGHSHVYWYRQLPEEGLKFMVYLQKENIIDESGMPKERFSAEFPKEGPSILRIQQVVRGDSAAYFCASSVDSYEQYFGPGTRLTVT.

The V and J genes are TRBV4-1 and TRBJ1-2; D perhaps matches TRBD1 (6 bases). V was pared by 2 bases and J by 5 bases, with 12 bases between. CDR1 and CDR2 from the germline V gene are MGHRA and YSYEKL. The CDR3 runs 14 residues. This chain's CDR3 is CASSQFVGGYGYTF. The CDR3 DNA reads TGCGCCAGCAGCCAATTCGTAGGGGGATATGGCTACACCTTC.

The genes are TRBV2 and TRBJ2-5, with D perhaps matching TRBD1 (6 bases). Trimming stripped 2 bases from V and 3 bases from J, with 13 bases between. The CDR3 spans 15 residues. Germline-derived CDR1 and CDR2 are SNHLY and FYNNEI. The CDR3 loop is CASSEWGQGKETQYF. The CDR3 DNA sequence: TGTGCCAGCAGTGAATGGGGGCAGGGGAAAGAGACCCAGTACTTC.

This clone was recorded once. V usage is TRBV9 and J usage is TRBJ1-4, with D perhaps matching TRBD1 (5 bases). This CDR3 spans 15 amino acids. Trimming pared 2 bases from V and 0 bases from J, leaving 8 bases between. CDR1 SGDLS and CDR2 YYNGEE come from the germline V gene. Written as DNA, the CDR3 is TGTGCCAGCAGCGTCGGGGCCCCAACTAATGAAAAACTGTTTTTT. Its protein product is CASSVGAPTNEKLFF.

The V call is TRBV7-2, the J call TRBJ1-2; D is ambiguous. Germline V gene data show CDR1 as SGHTA and CDR2 as FQGNSA. The CDR3 runs 15 residues. Trimming removed 5 bases from V and 4 bases from J, with 17 bases in between. CDR3 in amino acids: CASSNPAVLSYGYTF. The CDR3 DNA is TGTGCCAGCAGCAACCCGGCGGTCCTCTCCTATGGCTACACCTTC.

The count of this clone is one. The rearrangement uses TRBV6-1 and TRBJ1-5; 10 bases fit TRBD1. CDR1 MNHNS and CDR2 SASEGT come from the germline V gene. The CDR3 spans 15 residues. V shed 6 bases and J 6 bases; nucleotides not matched to a gene: 8. In DNA form, the CDR3 reads TGTGCCAGCAGCGGGGGGACAGGGGAGGCTCAGCCCCAGCATTTT. Its translation is CASSGGTGEAQPQHF.

V usage is TRBV7-9 and J usage is TRBJ1-5; D gene uncertain. Germline V gene lookup returns CDR1 SEHNR and CDR2 FQNEAQ (reference sequence). The CDR3 length is 13 residues. The V end was cut by 2 bases, the J end by 2 bases, with 4 bases between. This chain's CDR3 is CASSLQGNQPQHF. The CDR3 DNA follows: TGTGCCAGCAGCTTACAGGGCAATCAGCCCCAGCATTTT.

The CDR3 region is CASSFQGGYGYTF. CDR3 nucleotide sequence: TGTGCCAGCAGCTTCCAGGGAGGCTATGGCTACACCTTC. The rearrangement joins TRBV5-4 to TRBJ1-2, with D maybe TRBD1 (5 bases). The CDR3 totals 13 residues. In germline, CDR1 is SGHNT, CDR2 YYREEE (reference sequence). Trimming removed 2 bases from V and 4 bases from J, with 9 bases in between.

This CDR3 reads CAWRGPYNEQFF. For the CDR3, the DNA is TGTGCCTGGAGGGGTCCATACAATGAGCAGTTCTTC. V usage is TRBV30 and J usage is TRBJ2-1; unclear D gene. Germline CDR1 reads GTSNPN; CDR2 reads SVGIG (reference sequence). The V end lost 3 bases, the J end lost 4 bases, and 7 bases lay between the germline ends. The length of the CDR3 is 12 residues.

V and J are TRBV5-1 and TRBJ2-3; no definite D call. Germline V gene lookup returns CDR1 SGHRS and CDR2 YFSETQ. V was shortened by 4 bases and J by 4 bases, with 7 bases between the two germline ends. The CDR3 sequence is 12 residues long. The CDR3 DNA sequence: TGCGCCAGCAGCCTCCCCGCAGATACGCAGTATTTT. Translation gives CASSLPADTQYF.